Below, one TCR beta chain is given with its context. Its antigen is not identified. Per the germline V gene, CDR1 is ENHRY and CDR2 is SYGVKD. The V end was cut by 7 bases, the J end by 1 base, with 10 bases between. This CDR3 spans 13 amino acids. This record comes from a study of cytotoxic CD8 clonotypes in ibrutinib-treated CLL. Study observations and caveats: Sustained-remission and progressing patients had unequal sampling times.

Generated by immunoSEQ multiplex PCR, the TCRdb table keeps only in-frame clones and is missing some. The table lists around 77,000 clones, around 82% of them singletons. The sequence derives from a human donor with chronic lymphocytic leukemia. The chain uses TRBV10-3 and TRBJ1-2; D not certain. Sequencing used PBMCs, obtained at disease progression, from a patient treated with ibrutinib. The CDR3 reads CAITAGGNYGYTF. In nucleotides, the CDR3 is TGTGCCATCACAGCAGGAGGTAACTATGGCTACACCTTC.